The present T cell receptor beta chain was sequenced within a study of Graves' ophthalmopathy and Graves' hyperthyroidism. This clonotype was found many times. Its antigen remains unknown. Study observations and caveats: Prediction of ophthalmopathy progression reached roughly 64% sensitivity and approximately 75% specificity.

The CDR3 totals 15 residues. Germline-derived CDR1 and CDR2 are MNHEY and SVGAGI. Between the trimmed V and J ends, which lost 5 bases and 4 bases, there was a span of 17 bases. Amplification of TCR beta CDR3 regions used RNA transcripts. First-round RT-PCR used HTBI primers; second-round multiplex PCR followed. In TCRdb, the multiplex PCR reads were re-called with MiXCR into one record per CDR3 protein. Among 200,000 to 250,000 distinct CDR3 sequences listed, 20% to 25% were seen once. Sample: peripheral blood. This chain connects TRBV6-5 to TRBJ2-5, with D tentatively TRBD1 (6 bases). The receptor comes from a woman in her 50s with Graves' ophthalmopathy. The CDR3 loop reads CASSPGYRDAETQYF. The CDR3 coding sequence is TGTGCCAGCAGTCCGGGATACAGGGACGCAGAGACCCAGTACTTC.